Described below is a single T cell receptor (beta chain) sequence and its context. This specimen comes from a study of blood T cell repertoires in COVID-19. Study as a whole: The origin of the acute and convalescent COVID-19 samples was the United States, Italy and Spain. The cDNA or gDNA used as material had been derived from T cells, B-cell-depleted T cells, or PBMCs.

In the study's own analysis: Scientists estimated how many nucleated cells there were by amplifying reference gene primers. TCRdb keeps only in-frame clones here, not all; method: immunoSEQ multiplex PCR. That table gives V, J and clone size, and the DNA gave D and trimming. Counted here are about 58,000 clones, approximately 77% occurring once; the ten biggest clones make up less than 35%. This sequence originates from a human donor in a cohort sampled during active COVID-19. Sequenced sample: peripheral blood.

The CDR3 DNA is TGCAGTGCTAGCTTCGGGGGACCCCTCCACTTT. This gives the protein CSASFGGPLHF. The chain couples TRBV20-1 to TRBJ1-6; D may be TRBD1 (5 bases). Germline loops: CDR1 DFQATT, CDR2 SNEGSKA (reference sequence). Trimming took off 3 bases at V and 12 bases at J, with 9 bases between the two ends. The CDR3 runs to 11 residues.